These 16 T cell receptor beta chains share one sample of origin, sequenced in a study of blood T cell repertoires in COVID-19. The method was immunoSEQ multiplex PCR; TCRdb's version includes in-frame clones alone and lacks a portion of them. The profile shows about 110,000 clones, just under 90% of them singletons. Sequences were obtained from peripheral blood. Source of these receptors: a human donor in a cohort sampled during active COVID-19.

This chain connects TRBV14 to TRBJ2-1; TRBD2 matches at 7 bases. The CDR3 has 14 amino acids. With V trimmed by 3 bases and J by 5 bases, 4 bases remained unmatched. Germline V gene data show CDR1 as SGHDN and CDR2 as FVKESK. CDR3 residues: CASSQLAVNNEQFF. The CDR3 DNA sequence: TGTGCCAGCAGCCAGCTAGCGGTAAACAATGAGCAGTTCTTC.

V is TRBV4-2 and J is TRBJ2-1, with D maybe TRBD2 (5 bases). The CDR3 runs 15 residues. CDR1 and CDR2 (germline): LGHNA, YNFKEQ. V lost 6 bases and J 8 bases, leaving 20 bases between the germline ends. The CDR3 loop is CASSLGEQSSHEQFF. CDR3 in DNA: TGTGCCAGCAGTCTCGGGGAGCAAAGTAGTCATGAGCAGTTCTTC.

The chain recombines TRBV5-4 with TRBJ2-2; 11 nucleotides line up with TRBD1. The length of the CDR3 is 15 residues. The J segment lost 4 bases and the V segment lost 5 bases, leaving 4 bases of the junction unmatched. The germline V gene encodes CDR1 SGHNT and CDR2 YYREEE (reference sequence). The CDR3 DNA follows: TGTGCCAGCAGGCGGGACAGGGGGGTCACCGGGGAGCTGTTTTTT. Translated, it gives CASRRDRGVTGELFF.

J is TRBJ2-7 and V is TRBV5-1, with 12 positions matching TRBD2. Trimming cost V 0 bases and J 4 bases; bases outside gene matches: 5. The CDR3 runs to 16 residues. In germline, CDR1 is SGHRS, CDR2 YFSETQ. CDR3 coding DNA: TGCGCCAGCAGCTTGGTCGAACTAGCGGGGGGATACGAGCAGTACTTC. Protein sequence: CASSLVELAGGYEQYF.

The chain links TRBV7-2 to TRBJ2-7; D ambiguous. V lost 5 bases to trimming and J lost 2 bases, with 16 bases between them. The CDR3 covers 15 residues. Germline CDR1 SGHTA, CDR2 FQGNSA. CDR3 bases: TGTGCCAGCAGCCCTTTGGGCGTGTCGCCCTACGAGCAGTACTTC. This codes for CASSPLGVSPYEQYF.

This sequence joins TRBV3-1 (or the pseudogene TRBV3-2) and TRBJ1-3, with 9 bases lining up with TRBD1. The V gene end was trimmed by 4 bases and the J gene end by 8 bases; junction bases not matched to a gene: 6. The length of the CDR3 is 14 residues. In germline, CDR1 is LGHDT, CDR2 YNNKEL (reference sequence). CDR3 protein: CASSPRDRDDTIYF. The CDR3 coding sequence is TGTGCCAGCAGCCCCCGGGACAGGGATGACACCATATATTTT.

The chain uses TRBV28 and TRBJ2-1; 9 bases line up with TRBD2. Losses at the gene ends were 5 bases for V and 0 bases for J; bases not matched to a gene: 11. CDR1 MDHEN and CDR2 SYDVKM come from the germline V gene. The length of the CDR3 is 18 residues. CDR3 DNA sequence: TGTGCCAGCAGTGTCCTAGGCGGGAGGGCCTTCTCCTACAATGAGCAGTTCTTC. Translating it yields CASSVLGGRAFSYNEQFF.

The V gene is TRBV24-1, the J gene TRBJ2-3, with 8 bases identical to TRBD1. V trimming: 6 bases; J trimming: 5 bases; junction bases outside the gene matches: 12. In germline, CDR1 is KGHDR, CDR2 SFDVKD. The CDR3 extends over 16 amino acids. The CDR3 loop is CATSLTGVGNLDTQYF. The CDR3 DNA follows: TGTGCCACCAGTCTGACAGGGGTGGGGAATTTAGATACGCAGTATTTT.

V gene TRBV20-1 combines with J gene TRBJ2-1; a possible D gene is TRBD2 (6 bases). CDR1 and CDR2 (germline): DFQATT, SNEGSKA (reference sequence). The CDR3 runs to 11 residues. The ends were cut back, 6 bases at V and 12 bases at J, with 15 bases in the middle. In DNA, the CDR3 is TGCAGTGCCCGGAGGGACCCGTCGCAGTTCTTC. It codes for CSARRDPSQFF.

This clone was recorded many times. The chain has TRBV11-2 and TRBJ2-7; no clear D. Germline V gives CDR1 SGHAT, CDR2 FQNNGV. Trimming shortened V by 3 bases and J by 3 bases, and 3 bases separated the two germline ends. The CDR3 consists of 11 residues. The DNA for the CDR3 is TGTGCCAGCAGCTTCAACTACGAGCAGTACTTC. Amino acid sequence: CASSFNYEQYF.

V usage is TRBV4-2 and J usage is TRBJ1-5, with D unresolved. The CDR3 is made up of 16 amino acids. Germline assignment: CDR1 LGHNA and CDR2 YNFKEQ. V lost 1 base and J lost 5, with 15 bases in between. The CDR3 sequence is CASSQVIGERHQPQHF. The CDR3 DNA follows: TGTGCCAGCAGCCAAGTTATCGGGGAACGGCATCAGCCCCAGCATTTT.

J is TRBJ2-1 and V is TRBV6-6; tentative D call: TRBD1 (5 bases). Trimming pared 0 bases from V and 12 bases from J, leaving 15 bases between. The CDR3 runs to 14 residues. Germline V gene sequence: CDR1 MNHNY, CDR2 SVGAGI (reference sequence). The CDR3 DNA is TGTGCCAGCAGTTACTCAGGCTTAGGGGCCGTGCAGTTCTTC. Translation gives CASSYSGLGAVQFF.

Regarding this clone: Additional DNA sequences in this sample encode the identical CDR3. V is TRBV24-1 and J is TRBJ2-7, with TRBD1 matching 7 bases. The CDR3 has 15 amino acids. CDR1 is KGHDR, CDR2 SFDVKD, per germline. V gave up 2 bases and J gave up 2 bases; unmatched junction bases: 5. Written as DNA, the CDR3 is TGTGCCACCAGTGATTCGCGACAGGGCCCCTACGAGCAGTACTTC. It specifies CATSDSRQGPYEQYF.

The CDR3 DNA reads as TGTGCCAGCAGTCCGGGTCTACACTACGAGCAGTACTTC. Amino acids: CASSPGLHYEQYF. V is TRBV21-1 and J is TRBJ2-7; the table's D call of TRBD2 was not tested on the DNA. TRBV21-1 corresponds to a pseudogene. The CDR3 contains 13 residues.

The V call is TRBV27, the J call TRBJ2-4; D not certain. The length of the CDR3 is 16 residues. V lost 6 bases and J lost 0, with 15 bases in between. Germline V gives CDR1 MNHEY, CDR2 SMNVEV (reference sequence). As DNA, the CDR3 is TGTGCCAGCAGCCCCCGCTCAGCGATAGCCAAAAACATTCAGTACTTC. Translating it yields CASSPRSAIAKNIQYF.

This clone was detected once. V gene TRBV19 combines with J gene TRBJ2-1, with TRBD2 identical over 8 bases. The V segment lost 1 base and the J segment 5 bases; nucleotides outside the gene matches: 7. The CDR3 consists of 16 residues. Germline-derived CDR1 and CDR2 are LNHDA and SQIVND (reference sequence). The CDR3 loop is CASSIGFGLAHNEQFF. CDR3 bases: TGTGCCAGTAGTATAGGTTTTGGACTAGCACACAATGAGCAGTTCTTC.